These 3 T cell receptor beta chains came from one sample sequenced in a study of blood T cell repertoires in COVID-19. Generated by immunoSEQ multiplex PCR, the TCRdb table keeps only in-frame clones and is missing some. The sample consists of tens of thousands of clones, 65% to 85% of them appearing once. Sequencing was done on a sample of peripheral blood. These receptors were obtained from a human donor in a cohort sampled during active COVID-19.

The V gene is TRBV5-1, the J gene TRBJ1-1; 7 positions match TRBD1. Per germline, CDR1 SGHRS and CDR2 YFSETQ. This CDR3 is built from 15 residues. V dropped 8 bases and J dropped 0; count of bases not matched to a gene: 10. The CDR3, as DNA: TGCGCCAGTAGGACAGGCACGAGTTTGAACACTGAAGCTTTCTTT. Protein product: CASRTGTSLNTEAFF.

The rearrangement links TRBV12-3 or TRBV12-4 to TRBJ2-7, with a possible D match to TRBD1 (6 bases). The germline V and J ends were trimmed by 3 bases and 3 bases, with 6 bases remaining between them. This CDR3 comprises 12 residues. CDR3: CASSLTGYEQYF. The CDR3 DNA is TGTGCCAGCAGTTTGACAGGCTACGAGCAGTACTTC.

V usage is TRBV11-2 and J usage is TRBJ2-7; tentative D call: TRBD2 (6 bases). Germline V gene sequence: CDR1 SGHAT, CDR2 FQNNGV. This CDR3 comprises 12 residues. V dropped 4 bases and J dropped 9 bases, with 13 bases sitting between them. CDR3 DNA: TGTGCCAGCAGCTCCCTCCGGGAGCGGCAGTACTTC. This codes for CASSSLRERQYF.